This paragraph reports one TCR beta chain. The antigen is undetermined. The data stem from a study of T cells expressing NK-cell markers. Across the whole study: The authors sequenced eight donors, of whom seven were HCMV-seropositive and one was seronegative.

Findings and limits, study-wide: More than 5 donors showed dominant NKG2C+ clonotypes comprising about 1.0-7.5% of their CD8+ T cells.

TCRdb reanalyzed the 5' RACE reads and collapses them to one entry per CDR3 protein, without DNA. The repertoire shows 300,000 to 450,000 distinct CDR3 sequences; the top ten hold 4% to 6.5%. Germline CDR1 is SGHTA and CDR2 is FQGNSA. This CDR3 is 15 amino acids long. The receptor comes from a man between 18 and 69 years old in good health. Sequencing was carried out using blood T cells: a sorted CD56 or NKG2C T cell subset, CD4+ or CD8+ T cells, or bulk PBMC T cells (not recorded which). The chain is built from TRBV7-2 and TRBJ2-7; the TCRdb D gene call, TRBD1, has no DNA to confirm it. CDR3 region: CASSLAHLGGGEQYF.